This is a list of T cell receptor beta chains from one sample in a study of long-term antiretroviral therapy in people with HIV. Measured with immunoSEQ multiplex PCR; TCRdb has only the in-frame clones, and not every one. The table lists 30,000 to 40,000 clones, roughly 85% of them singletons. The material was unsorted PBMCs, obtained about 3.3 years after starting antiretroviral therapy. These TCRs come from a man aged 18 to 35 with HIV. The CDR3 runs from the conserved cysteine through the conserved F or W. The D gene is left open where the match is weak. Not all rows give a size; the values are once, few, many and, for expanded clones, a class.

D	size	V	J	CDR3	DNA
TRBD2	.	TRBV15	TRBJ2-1	CATSRPWGEGTTNEQFF	TGTGCCACCAGCCGCCCGTGGGGGGAGGGGACTACGAATGAGCAGTTCTTC
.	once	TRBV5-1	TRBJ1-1	CASSSFGQSMNTEAFF	TGCGCCAGCAGCTCGTTCGGACAGTCCATGAACACTGAAGCTTTCTTT
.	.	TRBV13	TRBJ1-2	CASSPGPNYGYTF	TGTGCCAGCAGCCCGGGACCAAACTATGGCTACACCTTC
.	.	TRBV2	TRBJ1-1	CASSDEPQGYTEAFF	TGTGCCAGCAGTGATGAGCCACAGGGTTACACTGAAGCTTTCTTT
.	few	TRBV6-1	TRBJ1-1	CASSSMLLNTEAFF	TGTGCCAGCAGTTCGATGCTTCTGAACACTGAAGCTTTCTTT
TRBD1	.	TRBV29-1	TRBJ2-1	CSVHRGQEQFF	TGCAGCGTACACAGGGGGCAGGAGCAGTTCTTC
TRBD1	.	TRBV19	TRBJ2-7	CASSPGQGEYEQYF	TGTGCCAGTAGTCCGGGACAGGGGGAATACGAGCAGTACTTC
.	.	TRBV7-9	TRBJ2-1	CASSFTQGQLQFF	TGTGCCAGCAGCTTTACCCAAGGACAGTTGCAGTTCTTC
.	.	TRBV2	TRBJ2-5	CASSGQAEETQYF	TGTGCCAGCAGTGGACAGGCCGAAGAGACCCAGTACTTC
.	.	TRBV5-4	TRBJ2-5	CASSLTPRETQYF	TGTGCCAGCAGCCTAACCCCGAGAGAGACCCAGTACTTC
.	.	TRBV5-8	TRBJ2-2	CASRPGRGPFTGELFF	TGTGCCAGCAGACCGGGGCGGGGGCCTTTCACCGGGGAGCTGTTTTTT
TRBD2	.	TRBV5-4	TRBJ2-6	CASSNPGLAGGGANVLTF	TGTGCCAGCAGCAATCCGGGACTAGCGGGAGGTGGGGCCAACGTCCTGACTTTC
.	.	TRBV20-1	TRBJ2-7	CSARLEDEQYF	TGCAGTGCTAGACTTGAGGACGAGCAGTACTTC
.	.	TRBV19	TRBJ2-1	CASSPTNNEQFF	TGTGCCAGTAGTCCTACCAACAATGAGCAGTTCTTC
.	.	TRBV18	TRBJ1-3	CASSAPGAGNTIYF	TGTGCCAGCTCAGCTCCGGGAGCTGGAAACACCATATATTTT
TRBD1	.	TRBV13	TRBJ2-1	CASSDRTGGNEQFF	TGTGCCAGCAGCGACCGGACAGGGGGGAATGAGCAGTTCTTC
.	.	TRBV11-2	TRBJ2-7	CASSLGAEAYEQYF	TGTGCCAGCAGCTTAGGGGCGGAAGCCTACGAGCAGTACTTC
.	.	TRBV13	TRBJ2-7	CASSLESYEQYF	TGTGCCAGCAGCTTAGAAAGCTACGAGCAGTACTTC
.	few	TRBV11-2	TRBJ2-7	CASSSTGSDYEQYF	TGTGCCAGCAGCTCCACAGGGTCGGACTACGAGCAGTACTTC
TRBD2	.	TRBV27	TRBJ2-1	CASSLMTSGGAREQFF	TGTGCCAGCAGTTTAATGACTAGCGGGGGGGCCCGGGAGCAGTTCTTC
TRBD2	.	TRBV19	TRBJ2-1	CASRRSGLAGGNEQFF	TGTGCCAGTAGGAGGTCTGGACTAGCGGGAGGCAATGAGCAGTTCTTC
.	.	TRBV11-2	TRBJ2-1	CASSLGPPQGYNEQFF	TGTGCCAGCAGCTTAGGCCCACCGCAGGGATACAATGAGCAGTTCTTC
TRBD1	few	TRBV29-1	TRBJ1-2	CSVARTGGYTF	TGCAGCGTTGCAAGGACAGGGGGCTACACCTTC
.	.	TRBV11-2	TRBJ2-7	CASSLESGRTGEQYF	TGTGCCAGCAGCTTAGAATCGGGTAGAACGGGCGAGCAGTACTTC
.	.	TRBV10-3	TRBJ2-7	CAISESSGVDEQYF	TGTGCCATCAGTGAGTCGTCAGGGGTCGACGAGCAGTACTTC
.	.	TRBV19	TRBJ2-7	CASSGSSSYEQYF	TGTGCCAGTAGTGGCTCTAGCTCCTACGAGCAGTACTTC
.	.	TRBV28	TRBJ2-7	CASSPTPYYEQYF	TGTGCCAGCAGTCCGACCCCCTATTACGAGCAGTACTTC
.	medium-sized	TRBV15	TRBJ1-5	CATSRRARTDNQPQHF	TGTGCCACCAGCAGACGCGCCCGGACAGACAATCAGCCCCAGCATTTT
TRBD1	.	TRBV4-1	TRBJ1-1	CASSQLYPSWTGVMTEAFF	TGCGCCAGCAGCCAACTTTATCCGTCGTGGACAGGGGTAATGACTGAAGCTTTCTTT
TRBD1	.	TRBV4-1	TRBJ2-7	CASSQVPGTGVYEQYF	TGCGCCAGCAGCCAAGTCCCCGGGACAGGGGTGTACGAGCAGTACTTC
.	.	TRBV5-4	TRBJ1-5	CASSLSGNSNQPQHF	TGTGCCAGCAGCTTATCCGGGAATAGCAATCAGCCCCAGCATTTT
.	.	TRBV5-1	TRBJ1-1	CASRSTSTTEAFF	TGCGCCAGCAGGTCGACAAGCACCACTGAAGCTTTCTTT
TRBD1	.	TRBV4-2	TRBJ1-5	CASSPTTGGGWQPQHF	TGTGCCAGCAGCCCGACGACAGGGGGCGGTTGGCAGCCCCAGCATTTT
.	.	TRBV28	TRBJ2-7	CASSLSPIYEQYF	TGTGCCAGCAGTTTAAGCCCCATTTACGAGCAGTACTTC
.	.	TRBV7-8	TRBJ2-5	CASSLLAGANQETQYF	TGTGCCAGCAGCTTATTAGCAGGGGCCAACCAAGAGACCCAGTACTTC
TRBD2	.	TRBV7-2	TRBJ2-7	CASSPGLAGGRSYEQYF	TGTGCCAGCAGCCCCGGACTAGCGGGAGGACGGTCCTACGAGCAGTACTTC
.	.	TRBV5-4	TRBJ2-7	CASSLDGVYSYEQYF	TGTGCCAGCAGCTTGGATGGCGTTTACTCCTACGAGCAGTACTTC
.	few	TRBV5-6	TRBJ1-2	CASSLRAGANYGYTF	TGTGCCAGCAGCTTGAGGGCTGGGGCTAACTATGGCTACACCTTC
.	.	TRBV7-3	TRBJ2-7	CASSLVDGEQYF	TGTGCCAGCAGCTTAGTAGATGGCGAGCAGTACTTC